This TCR beta chain was identified during a study of human T cells and chemical hapten exposure. Study-level findings and limits: The study found that PT1 expanded TCR counts correlated positively with patch test score.

Described time point: pre-sensitization, week 0. Treatment here: therapeutic diphenylcyclopropenone sensitization with weekly scalp DPC. Patients had alopecia, were aged 18 to 70, and were not pregnant. CDR3 length equals 14 residues. CDR1 and CDR2 from the germline V gene are SQVTM and ANQGSEA. V was shortened by 6 bases and J by 0 bases, with 9 bases between the two germline ends. TCRdb reprocessed the RACE reads with MiXCR, giving one entry per CDR3 protein. The sample yields 350,000 to 450,000 distinct CDR3 sequences, roughly 5.3% seen once. A note on this clonotype: What it recognizes is unknown.

This receptor was identified in a woman between 45 and 60 years old with alopecia areata. Some clones in this sample may be carry-over from other donors' samples. This rearrangement joins TRBV29-1 to TRBJ2-6; D not resolved. The input for sequencing was whole blood, taken in connection with sensitization to the hapten diphenylcyclopropenone (DPC). CDR3 DNA: TGCAGCGTCCTAAGTAGCTCTGGGGCCAACGTCCTGACTTTC. This codes for CSVLSSSGANVLTF.